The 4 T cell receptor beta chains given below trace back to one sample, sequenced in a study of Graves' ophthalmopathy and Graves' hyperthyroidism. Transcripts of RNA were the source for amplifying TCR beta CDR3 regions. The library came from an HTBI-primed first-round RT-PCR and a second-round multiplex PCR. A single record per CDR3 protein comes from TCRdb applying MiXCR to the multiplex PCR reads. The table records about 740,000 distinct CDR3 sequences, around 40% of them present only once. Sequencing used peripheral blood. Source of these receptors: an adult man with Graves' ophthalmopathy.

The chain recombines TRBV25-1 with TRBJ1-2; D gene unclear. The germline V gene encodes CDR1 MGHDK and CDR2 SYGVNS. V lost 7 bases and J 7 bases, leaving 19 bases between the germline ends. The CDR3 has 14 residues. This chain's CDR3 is CASKPSGPVGGYTF. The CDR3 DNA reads TGTGCCAGCAAGCCTTCCGGGCCGGTCGGTGGCTACACCTTC.

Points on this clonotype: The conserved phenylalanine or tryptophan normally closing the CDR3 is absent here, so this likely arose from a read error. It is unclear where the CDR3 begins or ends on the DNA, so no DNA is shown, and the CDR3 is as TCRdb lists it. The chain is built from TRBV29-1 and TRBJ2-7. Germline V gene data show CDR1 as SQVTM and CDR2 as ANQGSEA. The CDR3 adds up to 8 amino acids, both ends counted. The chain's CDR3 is CSATTGCL.

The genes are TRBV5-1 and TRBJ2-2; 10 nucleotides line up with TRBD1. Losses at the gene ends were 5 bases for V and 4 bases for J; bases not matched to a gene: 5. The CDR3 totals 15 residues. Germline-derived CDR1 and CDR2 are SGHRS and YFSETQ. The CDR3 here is CASRRGQGTTGELFF. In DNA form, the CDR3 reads TGCGCCAGCAGGCGGGGACAGGGGACCACCGGGGAGCTGTTTTTT.

CDR3 sequence (DNA): TGTGCCATCAGAGACGTCGAAAACATTCAGTACTTC. This encodes CAIRDVENIQYF. The rearrangement uses TRBV10-3 and TRBJ2-4; D is undetermined. This CDR3 spans 12 amino acids. CDR1 and CDR2 from the germline V gene are ENHRY and SYGVKD. Between the trimmed V and J ends, which lost 6 bases and 5 bases, there was a span of 8 bases.